A selection of T cell receptor beta chains follows, all from one sample in a study of shared clonotypes between healthy human individuals. This table comes from immunoSEQ multiplex PCR, and its TCRdb copy is limited to in-frame clones, with some not included. The table shows roughly 2.5 million clones, with around nine tenths occurring only once. The sequencing sample was made of naive CD4+ T cells sorted from blood. The source is a man between 18 and 29 years old in good health. Each CDR3 is given with its conserved first and last residue.

j_call v_call cdr3_aa
TRBJ1-2 TRBV20-1 CSARDSTNFF
TRBJ1-2 TRBV14 CASSQARQETYTF
TRBJ2-3 TRBV10-3 CAIARTSGGQSTDTQYF
TRBJ1-5 TRBV2 CASSELTVNQPQHF
TRBJ2-3 TRBV5-6 CASRTTGTGDTDTQYF
TRBJ1-5 TRBV4-1 CASRLTGGQLQPQHF
TRBJ1-4 TRBV15 CATSREPGAINNEKLFF
TRBJ1-5 TRBV5-1 CASSVTVNQPQHF
TRBJ2-7 TRBV14 CASSQDPGTGYEQYF
TRBJ2-3 TRBV6-5 CASSFGSTDTQYF